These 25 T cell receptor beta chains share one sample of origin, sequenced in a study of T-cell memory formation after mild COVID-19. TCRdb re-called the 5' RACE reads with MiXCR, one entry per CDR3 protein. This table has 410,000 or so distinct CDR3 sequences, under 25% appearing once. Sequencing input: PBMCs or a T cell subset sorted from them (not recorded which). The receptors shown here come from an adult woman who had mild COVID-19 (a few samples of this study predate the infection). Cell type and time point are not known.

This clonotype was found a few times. Here the CDR3 reads CALGMGPGANVLTF. The CDR3 DNA sequence: TGTGCCCTCGGGATGGGTCCTGGGGCCAACGTCCTGACTTTC. The rearrangement links TRBV30 to TRBJ2-6; tentative D call: TRBD2 (5 bases). Germline V CDR1 and CDR2: GTSNPN, SVGIG (reference sequence). Between the trimmed V and J ends, which lost 8 bases and 2 bases, there was a span of 13 bases. The CDR3 sequence is 14 residues long. The full variable domain, its missing parts supplied by reference TRBV30 and TRBJ2-6, is SQTIHQWPATLVQPVGSPLSLECTVEGTSNPNLYWYRQAAGRGLQLLFYSVGIGQISSEVPQNLSASRPQDRQFILSSKKLLLSDSGFYLCALGMGPGANVLTFGAGSRLTVL.

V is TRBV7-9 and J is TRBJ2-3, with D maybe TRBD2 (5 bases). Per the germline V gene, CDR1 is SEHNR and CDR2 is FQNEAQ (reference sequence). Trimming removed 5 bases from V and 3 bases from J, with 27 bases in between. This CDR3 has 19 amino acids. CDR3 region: CASSLTRGFMVRRTDTQYF. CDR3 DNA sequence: TGTGCCAGCAGCCTTACCCGAGGTTTCATGGTAAGGAGGACAGATACGCAGTATTTT.

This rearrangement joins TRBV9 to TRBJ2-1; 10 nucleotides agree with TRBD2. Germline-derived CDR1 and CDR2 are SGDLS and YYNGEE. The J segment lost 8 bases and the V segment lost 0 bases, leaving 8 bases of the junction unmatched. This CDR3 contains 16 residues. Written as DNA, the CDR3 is TGTGCCAGCAGCGTAGGTGTGCTAGCGGGAGACTATGAGCAGTTCTTC. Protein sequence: CASSVGVLAGDYEQFF.

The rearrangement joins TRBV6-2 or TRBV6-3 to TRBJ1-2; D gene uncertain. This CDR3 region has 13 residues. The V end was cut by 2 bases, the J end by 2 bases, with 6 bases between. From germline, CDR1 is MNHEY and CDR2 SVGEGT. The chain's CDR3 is CASSYGENYGYTF. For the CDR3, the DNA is TGTGCCAGCAGTTACGGGGAAAACTATGGCTACACCTTC.

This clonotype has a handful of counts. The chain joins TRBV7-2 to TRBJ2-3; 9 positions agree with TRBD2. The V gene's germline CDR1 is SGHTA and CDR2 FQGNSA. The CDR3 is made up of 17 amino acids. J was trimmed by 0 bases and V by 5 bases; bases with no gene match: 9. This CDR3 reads CASSATFLAGSTDTQYF. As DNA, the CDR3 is TGTGCCAGCAGCGCTACATTTCTAGCGGGGAGCACAGATACGCAGTATTTT.

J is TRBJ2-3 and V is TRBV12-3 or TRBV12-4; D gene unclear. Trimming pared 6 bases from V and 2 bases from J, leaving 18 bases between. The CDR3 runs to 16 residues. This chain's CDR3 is CASSRRANQYTDTQYF. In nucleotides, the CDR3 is TGTGCCAGCAGCCGCCGGGCGAACCAGTACACAGATACGCAGTATTTT.

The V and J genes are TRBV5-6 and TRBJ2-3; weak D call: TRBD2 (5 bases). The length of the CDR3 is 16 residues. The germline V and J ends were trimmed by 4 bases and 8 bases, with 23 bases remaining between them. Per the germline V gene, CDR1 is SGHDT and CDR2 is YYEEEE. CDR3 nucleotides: TGTGCCAGCAGCCCCGTGGGTGGGAGTCAGTCGGGTACGCAGTATTTT. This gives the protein CASSPVGGSQSGTQYF.

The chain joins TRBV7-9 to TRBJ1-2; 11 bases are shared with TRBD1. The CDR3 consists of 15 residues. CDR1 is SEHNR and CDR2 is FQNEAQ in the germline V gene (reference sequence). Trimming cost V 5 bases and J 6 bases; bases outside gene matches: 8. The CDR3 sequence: CASSARTGGEDGYTF. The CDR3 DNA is TGTGCCAGCAGCGCGCGGACAGGGGGCGAAGATGGCTACACCTTC.

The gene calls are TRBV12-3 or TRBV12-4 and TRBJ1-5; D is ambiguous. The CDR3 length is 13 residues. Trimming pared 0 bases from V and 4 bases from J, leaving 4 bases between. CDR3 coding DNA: TGTGCCAGCAGTTTAGCGGCGAATCAGCCCCAGCATTTT. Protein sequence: CASSLAANQPQHF.

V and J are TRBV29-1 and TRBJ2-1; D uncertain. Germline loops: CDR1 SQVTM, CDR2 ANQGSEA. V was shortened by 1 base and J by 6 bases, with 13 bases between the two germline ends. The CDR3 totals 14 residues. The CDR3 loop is CSVEGVGLGNEQFF. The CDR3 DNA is TGCAGCGTTGAAGGGGTCGGGCTTGGCAATGAGCAGTTCTTC.

CDR3 sequence: CASSYSNRELFF. The CDR3 DNA follows: TGTGCCAGCAGTTACTCGAACCGGGAGCTGTTTTTT. The rearrangement uses TRBV6-2 or TRBV6-3 and TRBJ2-2; D gene uncertain. The CDR3 loop spans 12 amino acids. Germline V CDR1 and CDR2: MNHEY, SVGEGT. Trimming took 0 bases from V and 9 from J, leaving 5 bases between them.

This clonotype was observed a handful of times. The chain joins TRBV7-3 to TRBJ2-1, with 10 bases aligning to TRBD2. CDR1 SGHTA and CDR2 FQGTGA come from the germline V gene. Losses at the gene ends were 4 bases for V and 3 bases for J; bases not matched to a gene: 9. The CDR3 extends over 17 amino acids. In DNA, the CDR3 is TGTGCCAGCAGCTATACTAGCGGGGCTGCCCTCTACAATGAGCAGTTCTTC. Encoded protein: CASSYTSGAALYNEQFF.

This CDR3 reads CSYRGLGSPLHF. In nucleotides, the CDR3 is TGCAGCTACCGGGGACTCGGATCACCCCTCCACTTT. The chain is built from TRBV20-1 and TRBJ1-6; a weak D match, TRBD1 (5 bases). The CDR3 is made up of 12 amino acids. Germline assignment: CDR1 DFQATT and CDR2 SNEGSKA (reference sequence).

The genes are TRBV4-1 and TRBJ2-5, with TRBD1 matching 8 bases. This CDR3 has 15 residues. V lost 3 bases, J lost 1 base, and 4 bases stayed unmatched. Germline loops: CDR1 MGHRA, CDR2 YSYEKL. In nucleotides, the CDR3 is TGCGCCAGCAGCCAGTGGGGACAGGTCCAAGAGACCCAGTACTTC. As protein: CASSQWGQVQETQYF.

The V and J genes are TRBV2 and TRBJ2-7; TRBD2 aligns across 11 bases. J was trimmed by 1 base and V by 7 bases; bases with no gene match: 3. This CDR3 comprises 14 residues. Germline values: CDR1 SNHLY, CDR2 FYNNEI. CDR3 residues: CASIGTSGSYEQYF. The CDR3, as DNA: TGTGCCAGCATCGGGACTAGCGGTTCCTACGAGCAGTACTTC.

The CDR3 sequence is CSAKKDSMNTEAFF. CDR3 DNA sequence: TGCAGTGCTAAAAAGGACAGCATGAACACTGAAGCTTTCTTT. The gene calls are TRBV20-1 and TRBJ1-1, with D possibly being TRBD1 (6 bases). V was shortened by 4 bases and J by 0 bases, with 12 bases between the two germline ends. Germline CDR1 DFQATT, CDR2 SNEGSKA (reference sequence). This CDR3 is built from 14 residues.

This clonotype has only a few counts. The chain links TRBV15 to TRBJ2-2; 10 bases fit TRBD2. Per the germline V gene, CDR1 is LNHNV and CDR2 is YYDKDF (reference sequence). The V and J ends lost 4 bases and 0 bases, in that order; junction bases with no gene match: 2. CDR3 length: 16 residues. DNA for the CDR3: TGTGCCACCAGCATTCTAGCGGGGGCGAACACCGGGGAGCTGTTTTTT. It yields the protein CATSILAGANTGELFF. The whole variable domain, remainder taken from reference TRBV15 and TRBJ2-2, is DAMVIQNPRYQVTQFGKPVTLSCSQTLNHNVMYWYQQKSSQAPKLLFHYYDKDFNNEADTPDNFQSRRPNTSFCFLDIRSPGLGDTAMYLCATSILAGANTGELFFGEGSRLTVL.

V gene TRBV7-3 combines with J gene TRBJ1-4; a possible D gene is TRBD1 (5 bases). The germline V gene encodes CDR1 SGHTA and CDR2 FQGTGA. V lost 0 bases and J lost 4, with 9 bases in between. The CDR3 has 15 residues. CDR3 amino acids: CASSLTGTDNEKLFF. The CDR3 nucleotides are TGTGCCAGCAGCTTAACCGGGACCGATAATGAAAAACTGTTTTTT.

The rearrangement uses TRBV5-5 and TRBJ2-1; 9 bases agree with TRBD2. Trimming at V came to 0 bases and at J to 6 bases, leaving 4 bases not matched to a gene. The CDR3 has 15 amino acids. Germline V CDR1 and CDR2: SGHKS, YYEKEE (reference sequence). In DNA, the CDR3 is TGTGCCAGCAGCTTGGAGCCTAGCGGGGCCAATGAGCAGTTCTTC. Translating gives CASSLEPSGANEQFF.

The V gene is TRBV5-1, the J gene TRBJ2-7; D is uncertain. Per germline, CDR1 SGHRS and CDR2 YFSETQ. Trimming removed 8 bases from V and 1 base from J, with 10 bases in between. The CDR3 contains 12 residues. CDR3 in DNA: TGCGCCAGTGGATTTGGGTCCTACGAGCAGTACTTC. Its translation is CASGFGSYEQYF.

The CDR3 reads CATSSRDREYEQYF. CDR3 DNA: TGTGCCACCAGCAGCCGGGACAGGGAGTACGAGCAGTACTTC. This rearrangement joins TRBV15 to TRBJ2-7; TRBD1 aligns across 9 bases. The CDR3 sequence is 14 residues long. V lost 3 bases, J lost 4 bases, and 4 bases stayed unmatched. Germline V gives CDR1 LNHNV, CDR2 YYDKDF (reference sequence).

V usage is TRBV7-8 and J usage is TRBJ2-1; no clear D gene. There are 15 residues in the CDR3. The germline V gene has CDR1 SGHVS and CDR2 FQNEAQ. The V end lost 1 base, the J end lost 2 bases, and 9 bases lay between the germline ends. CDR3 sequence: CASSLVPGPYNEQFF. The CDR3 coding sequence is TGTGCCAGCAGCTTAGTACCCGGACCCTACAATGAGCAGTTCTTC.

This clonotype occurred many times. The CDR3 region is CASSFLGSINEQFF. The CDR3 DNA sequence: TGTGCCAGCAGTTTTCTGGGCAGTATCAATGAGCAGTTCTTC. The chain uses TRBV27 and TRBJ2-1; D is unresolved. Between the trimmed V and J ends, which lost 3 bases and 6 bases, there was a span of 12 bases. This CDR3 contains 14 residues. Germline V lookup: CDR1 MNHEY, CDR2 SMNVEV (reference sequence).

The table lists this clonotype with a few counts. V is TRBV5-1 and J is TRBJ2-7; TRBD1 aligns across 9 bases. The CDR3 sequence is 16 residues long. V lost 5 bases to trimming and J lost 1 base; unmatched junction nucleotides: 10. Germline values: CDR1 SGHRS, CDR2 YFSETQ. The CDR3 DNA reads TGCGCCAGCAGATGGGGACAGGGTACGCTTTCCTACGAGCAGTACTTC. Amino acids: CASRWGQGTLSYEQYF.

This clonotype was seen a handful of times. The CDR3 here is CASSLGPDGAEAFF. The CDR3 DNA follows: TGTGCCAGCAGCTTGGGGCCAGACGGGGCTGAAGCTTTCTTT. The chain combines TRBV5-5 with TRBJ1-1; D unresolved. Trimming shortened V by 0 bases and J by 6 bases, and 12 bases separated the two germline ends. The CDR3 totals 14 residues. Germline V gene sequence: CDR1 SGHKS, CDR2 YYEKEE (reference sequence).